This T cell receptor (beta chain) was identified in a study of PD-L1 blockade in urothelial cancer. Method: immunoSEQ multiplex PCR; TCRdb's copy keeps in-frame clones and lacks some. The table lists about 82,000 clones, roughly 87% of them singletons. Patients were diagnosed with urothelial carcinoma, either locally advanced or metastatic. The CDR3 runs 20 residues. Trimming at V came to 0 bases and at J to 2 bases, leaving 14 bases not matched to a gene. Germline V gene lookup returns CDR1 LGHNA and CDR2 YSLEER. The J gene is TRBJ2-1, the V gene TRBV4-3; TRBD2 matches at 9 bases. The specimen was PBMCs, collected around atezolizumab (anti-PD-L1) treatment. This receptor was identified in a man between 65 and 85 years old with urothelial cancer. CDR3 region: CASSQDLNLGLAGTYNEQFF. CDR3 DNA: TGCGCCAGCAGCCAAGATTTAAATTTGGGGCTAGCGGGGACCTACAATGAGCAGTTCTTC.